These T cell receptor beta chains were read from a single sample in a study of blood T cell repertoires in COVID-19. Sequenced by immunoSEQ multiplex PCR; TCRdb stores in-frame clones only, minus some. The table lists over 200,000 clones, approximately 82% of them singletons. The sample comprised peripheral blood. Receptors originate from a woman in her 70s with active or convalescent COVID-19. The CDR3 runs from the conserved cysteine through the conserved F or W. The D gene is left open where the match is weak. Not every row has a clone size; where given, it reads once, few, many or a size class.

length: 14; size: -; V: TRBV28; J: TRBJ1-3; D: -; DNA: TGTGCCAGCACTACCCCGACAGGTGGAAACACCATATATTTT; CDR3: CASTTPTGGNTIYF
length: 14; size: -; V: TRBV5-5; J: TRBJ1-5; D: -; DNA: TGTGCCAGCAGCTTGTTGGACAGAGATCAGCCCCAGCATTTT; CDR3: CASSLLDRDQPQHF
length: 13; size: -; V: TRBV2; J: TRBJ2-5; D: TRBD2; DNA: TGTGCCAATAGCGGGAACCCTAGGGGGACCCAGTACTTC; CDR3: CANSGNPRGTQYF
length: 14; size: -; V: TRBV28; J: TRBJ1-5; D: -; DNA: TGTGCCAGCAGCTACGGGGTGGGCAATCAGCCCCAGCATTTT; CDR3: CASSYGVGNQPQHF
length: 15; size: -; V: TRBV6-2/TRBV6-3; J: TRBJ2-7; D: -; DNA: TGTGCCAGCAGCCGACCATACCGACAAGCCTACGAGCAGTACTTC; CDR3: CASSRPYRQAYEQYF
length: 14; size: -; V: TRBV3-1/TRBV3-2; J: TRBJ2-3; D: -; DNA: TGTGCCAGCAGCCTCCAGATCGGGGGAGATACGCAGTATTTT; CDR3: CASSLQIGGDTQYF
length: 13; size: -; V: TRBV6-5; J: TRBJ1-2; D: -; DNA: TGTGCCAGCAGTCGCCAGGGTCTGGGCGGCTACACCTTC; CDR3: CASSRQGLGGYTF
length: 14; size: -; V: TRBV24-1; J: TRBJ1-5; D: -; DNA: TGTGCCACCAGTACAGGGCAGACAAATCAGCCCCAGCATTTT; CDR3: CATSTGQTNQPQHF
length: 11; size: few; V: TRBV5-1; J: TRBJ1-2; D: -; DNA: TGCGCCAGCAGCTCAGGGTTGGGCTACACCTTC; CDR3: CASSSGLGYTF
length: 16; size: once; V: TRBV28; J: TRBJ2-3; D: TRBD2; DNA: TGTGCCAGCAGTTTGAGGCGGGAGGGTCGGACAGATACGCAGTATTTT; CDR3: CASSLRREGRTDTQYF
length: 14; size: -; V: TRBV11-2; J: TRBJ1-1; D: -; DNA: TGTGCCAGCAGCGGAGGGTCCCTGAACACTGAAGCTTTCTTT; CDR3: CASSGGSLNTEAFF
length: 16; size: -; V: TRBV9; J: TRBJ2-7; D: TRBD2; DNA: TGTGCCAGCAGCGTAGAAGGGACTAGCGGGCTTTACGAGCAGTACTTC; CDR3: CASSVEGTSGLYEQYF
length: 16; size: -; V: TRBV28; J: TRBJ1-4; D: TRBD1; DNA: TGTGCCAGCAGTTTATACAGGGGCTCAACTAATGAAAAACTGTTTTTT; CDR3: CASSLYRGSTNEKLFF
length: 15; size: -; V: TRBV6-6; J: TRBJ1-1; D: -; DNA: TGTGCCAGCACCCTCCGGCAGGGGCCGGACACTGAAGCTTTCTTT; CDR3: CASTLRQGPDTEAFF
length: 16; size: -; V: TRBV4-3; J: TRBJ2-3; D: -; DNA: TGCGCCAGCAGCCAAGACAGACTGCTCCTAGCTGTTACGCAGTATTTT; CDR3: CASSQDRLLLAVTQYF
length: 14; size: -; V: TRBV2; J: TRBJ1-2; D: -; DNA: TGTGCCAGCATGGGGGACTTAGGGTGGTATGGCTACACCTTC; CDR3: CASMGDLGWYGYTF
length: 15; size: -; V: TRBV2; J: TRBJ1-3; D: TRBD1; DNA: TGTGCCAGCAGGACCGGGACAGAGTCTGGAAACACCATATATTTT; CDR3: CASRTGTESGNTIYF
length: 15; size: -; V: TRBV7-7; J: TRBJ1-4; D: -; DNA: TGTGCTAGCAGCGCCGGGGGGACGGATAATGAAAAACTGTTTTTT; CDR3: CASSAGGTDNEKLFF
length: 14; size: -; V: TRBV19; J: TRBJ2-3; D: -; DNA: TGTGCCAGTAGTATCTCGAGGGGCACAGATACGCAGTATTTT; CDR3: CASSISRGTDTQYF
length: 19; size: -; V: TRBV19; J: TRBJ2-7; D: TRBD1; DNA: TGTGCCAGTAGTATAGTAAAGACGGGAGTCCTTGACAGGGGGGACGAGCAGTACTTC; CDR3: CASSIVKTGVLDRGDEQYF
length: 14; size: once; V: TRBV19; J: TRBJ2-1; D: -; DNA: TGTGCCAGTACCATAGGGGGACGGCACAATGAGCAGTTCTTC; CDR3: CASTIGGRHNEQFF
length: 12; size: -; V: TRBV7-3; J: TRBJ2-3; D: -; DNA: TGTGCCAGCAGCCTCAACCAGGGTGCGCAGTATTTT; CDR3: CASSLNQGAQYF
length: 17; size: -; V: TRBV19; J: TRBJ2-3; D: TRBD2; DNA: TGTGCCAGTAGTCCGATAACCGGGACTAGCGGGAAAGATACGCAGTATTTT; CDR3: CASSPITGTSGKDTQYF
length: 15; size: -; V: TRBV5-1; J: TRBJ2-5; D: TRBD1; DNA: TGCGCCAGCAGCCCCCGGACAGGGTTAGTGGAGACCCAGTACTTC; CDR3: CASSPRTGLVETQYF
length: 18; size: -; V: TRBV7-9; J: TRBJ2-1; D: TRBD2; DNA: TGTGCCAGCAGCCCTTGGGGACTAGCGGGGGGCTCCTACAATGAGCAGTTCTTC; CDR3: CASSPWGLAGGSYNEQFF
length: 13; size: -; V: TRBV19; J: TRBJ1-2; D: TRBD1; DNA: TGTGCCAGTAGCCTACAGGGGGCGGCTGGCTACACCTTC; CDR3: CASSLQGAAGYTF
length: 13; size: -; V: TRBV27; J: TRBJ1-1; D: -; DNA: TGTGCCAGCAGAGGACAGTCTGCCACTGAAGCTTTCTTT; CDR3: CASRGQSATEAFF
length: 14; size: -; V: TRBV12-5; J: TRBJ2-1; D: TRBD2; DNA: TGTGCTAGTGGTTTAACGGGAGGCTACAATGAGCAGTTCTTC; CDR3: CASGLTGGYNEQFF
length: 16; size: -; V: TRBV9; J: TRBJ1-1; D: TRBD1; DNA: TGTGCCAGCAGCGTAGGAGCAGGGGGTGGGAACACTGAAGCTTTCTTT; CDR3: CASSVGAGGGNTEAFF
length: 14; size: -; V: TRBV6-2/TRBV6-3; J: TRBJ2-7; D: TRBD2; DNA: TGTGCCAGCACCCCACGGCTAGCGGGAGACGAGCAGTACTTC; CDR3: CASTPRLAGDEQYF
length: 14; size: -; V: TRBV7-9; J: TRBJ1-6; D: -; DNA: TGTGCCAGCAGCTTAGACAGCCAGAATTCACCCCTCCACTTT; CDR3: CASSLDSQNSPLHF
length: 14; size: -; V: TRBV10-3; J: TRBJ1-1; D: TRBD1; DNA: TGTGCCATCAGCCCGGGACAGAGGAACACTGAAGCTTTCTTT; CDR3: CAISPGQRNTEAFF
length: 13; size: -; V: TRBV7-9; J: TRBJ1-5; D: -; DNA: TGTGCCAGCAGGCAGGGCGACAATCAGCCCCAGCATTTT; CDR3: CASRQGDNQPQHF
length: 17; size: -; V: TRBV2; J: TRBJ2-1; D: TRBD2; DNA: TGTGCCAGCAGTGGGCTAGCGGGGGGACTCTCCTACAATGAGCAGTTCTTC; CDR3: CASSGLAGGLSYNEQFF
length: 12; size: -; V: TRBV6-4; J: TRBJ1-6; D: -; DNA: TGTGCCAGCAGTGACGCGGGGTTACCCCTCCACTTT; CDR3: CASSDAGLPLHF
length: 14; size: -; V: TRBV19; J: TRBJ1-1; D: -; DNA: TGTGCCAGTACTAAACAGGTACTGAACACTGAAGCTTTCTTT; CDR3: CASTKQVLNTEAFF
length: 17; size: few; V: TRBV19; J: TRBJ2-1; D: TRBD2; DNA: TGTGCCAGTAGTAGAGGTAGCGGGAGGGCCTTTACGAATGAGCAGTTCTTC; CDR3: CASSRGSGRAFTNEQFF
length: 13; size: -; V: TRBV10-3; J: TRBJ2-1; D: TRBD2; DNA: TGTGCCGTCGGGACTACTGCCTACAATGAGCAGTTCTTC; CDR3: CAVGTTAYNEQFF
length: 16; size: -; V: TRBV27; J: TRBJ2-1; D: TRBD2; DNA: TGTGCCAGCAGTTCCGACGGGGGGGTTGACTACAATGAGCAGTTCTTC; CDR3: CASSSDGGVDYNEQFF
length: 14; size: -; V: TRBV24-1; J: TRBJ2-3; D: -; DNA: TGTGCCACCAGTGATTCCCCAACCGGTGGTACGCAGTATTTT; CDR3: CATSDSPTGGTQYF
length: 13; size: -; V: TRBV30; J: TRBJ2-2; D: TRBD1; DNA: TGTGCCTCCCCGACAGGGTATACCGGGGAGCTGTTTTTT; CDR3: CASPTGYTGELFF
length: 14; size: -; V: TRBV6-5; J: TRBJ1-2; D: -; DNA: TGTGCCAGCAGACGGGATTCCCACAACTATGGCTACACCTTC; CDR3: CASRRDSHNYGYTF
length: 16; size: once; V: TRBV15; J: TRBJ2-5; D: TRBD2; DNA: TGTGCCACCAGCAGAGCCCCCGGGGGGGGACAAGAGACCCAGTACTTC; CDR3: CATSRAPGGGQETQYF
length: 14; size: -; V: TRBV30; J: TRBJ1-1; D: -; DNA: TGTGCCTGGAGTGTAGGCACAGTAAACACTGAAGCTTTCTTT; CDR3: CAWSVGTVNTEAFF
length: 13; size: -; V: TRBV7-9; J: TRBJ1-4; D: -; DNA: TGTGCCAGCACCTTACAGGGTACGGAAAAACTGTTTTTT; CDR3: CASTLQGTEKLFF
length: 14; size: -; V: TRBV9; J: TRBJ1-4; D: -; DNA: TGTGCCAGCAGCGTAGGTTACGGAGAGGAAAAACTGTTTTTT; CDR3: CASSVGYGEEKLFF
length: 15; size: -; V: TRBV5-4; J: TRBJ2-5; D: TRBD2; DNA: TGTGCCAGCAGCCCACGGGGGGGCGGCCAAGAGACCCAGTACTTC; CDR3: CASSPRGGGQETQYF
length: 18; size: -; V: TRBV5-1; J: TRBJ2-1; D: TRBD2; DNA: TGCGCCAGCAGCCAACAGCCGCCGGGACTAGCGGGGGAAAATGAGCAGTTCTTC; CDR3: CASSQQPPGLAGENEQFF
length: 14; size: -; V: TRBV5-1; J: TRBJ2-1; D: -; DNA: TGCGCCAGCAGCCCCGGGAGCTCCTACAATGAGCAGTTCTTC; CDR3: CASSPGSSYNEQFF
length: 15; size: -; V: TRBV5-1; J: TRBJ2-5; D: -; DNA: TGCGCCAGCAGCTTGGTGGCAGGACTCCAAGAGACCCAGTACTTC; CDR3: CASSLVAGLQETQYF